The T cell receptor beta chain under discussion was sequenced for a study of blood T cell repertoires in COVID-19. Across the whole study: Collection of acute and convalescent COVID-19 samples took place in the United States, Italy and Spain.

Comment on this clone: This sample also contains other DNA sequences that code for the same CDR3.

Original methodology: Scientists estimated how many nucleated cells there were by amplifying reference gene primers. Profiled with immunoSEQ multiplex PCR; TCRdb holds only in-frame clones, not every one. From that table come the V and J calls and clone size; the DNA was used to work out D and trimming. The repertoire holds 70,000 to 85,000 clones, with roughly 87% as singletons. From germline, CDR1 is SGHKS and CDR2 YYEKEE (reference sequence). This CDR3 region has 16 residues. The V and J ends lost 4 bases and 2 bases, in that order; junction bases with no gene match: 7. The sequence was collected from a woman between 45 and 60 years old with active or convalescent COVID-19. The sample consisted of peripheral blood. The chain employs TRBV5-5 and TRBJ2-5; 11 nucleotides match TRBD2. This chain's CDR3 is CASSLAPSGGQETQYF. The CDR3 DNA reads TGTGCCAGCAGCCTGGCCCCTAGCGGGGGGCAAGAGACCCAGTACTTC.